This TCR beta chain was sequenced during a study of cytomegalovirus exposure and HLA in healthy donors. Study details: The same platform was used for the 110 or so validation repertoires and the 600 to 850 first-cohort repertoires, a later analysis reported.

Profiled with immunoSEQ multiplex PCR; TCRdb holds only in-frame clones, not every one. The sample yields about 140,000 clones, about 86% seen once. This CDR3 comprises 16 residues. In germline, CDR1 is LNHDA, CDR2 SQIVND (reference sequence). V was shortened by 2 bases and J by 0 bases, with 11 bases between the two germline ends. About this clone itself: What it binds is not known.

Study conclusions and caveats: Testing in vitro showed three CMV-associated chains specific for CMV antigens. In a later analysis, first-cohort TCR clusters were found to tend to co-occur in the 120 or so validation repertoires. It was 150 or so TCR beta chains that were listed as cytomegalovirus-associated.

Sequenced input: PBMCs. This chain links TRBV19 with TRBJ2-1; D gene unclear. The receptor comes from a woman between 18 and 29 years old in good health and CMV-seropositive. In nucleotides, the CDR3 is TGTGCCAGTAGTATAAAGCACGCCTACTCCTACAATGAGCAGTTCTTC. Translating gives CASSIKHAYSYNEQFF.